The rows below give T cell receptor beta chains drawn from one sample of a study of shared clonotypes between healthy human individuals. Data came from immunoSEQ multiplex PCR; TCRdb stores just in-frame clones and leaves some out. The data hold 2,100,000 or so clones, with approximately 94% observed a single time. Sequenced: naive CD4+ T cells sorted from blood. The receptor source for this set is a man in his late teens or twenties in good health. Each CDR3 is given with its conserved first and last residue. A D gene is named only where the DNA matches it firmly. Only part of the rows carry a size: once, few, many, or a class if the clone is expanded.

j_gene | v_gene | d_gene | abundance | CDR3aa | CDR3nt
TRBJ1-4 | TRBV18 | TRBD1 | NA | CASSPPGQANEKLFF | TGTGCCAGCTCGCCACCGGGACAGGCTAATGAAAAACTGTTTTTT
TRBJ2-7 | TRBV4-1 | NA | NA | CASSQDGLGEQYF | TGCGCCAGCAGCCAAGACGGGCTTGGGGAGCAGTACTTC
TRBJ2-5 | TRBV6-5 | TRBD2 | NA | CASSYVRGGGQTQYF | TGTGCCAGCAGTTACGTGCGGGGGGGCGGACAGACCCAGTACTTC
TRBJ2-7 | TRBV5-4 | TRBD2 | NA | CASSLERSSGSYEQYF | TGTGCCAGCAGCTTGGAACGATCTAGCGGGAGCTACGAGCAGTACTTC
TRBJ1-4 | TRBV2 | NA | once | CASSYRRDEKLFF | TGTGCCAGCAGTTACAGGAGAGATGAAAAACTGTTTTTT
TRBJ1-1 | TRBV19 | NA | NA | CASQAVVNTEAFF | TGTGCCAGCCAGGCGGTCGTGAACACTGAAGCTTTCTTT
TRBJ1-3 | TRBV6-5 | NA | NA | CASSYSKQISGNTIYF | TGTGCCAGCAGTTACTCGAAACAGATCTCTGGAAACACCATATATTTT
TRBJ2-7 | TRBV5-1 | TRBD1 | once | CASSWGTAYEQYF | TGCGCCAGCAGCTGGGGGACAGCTTACGAGCAGTACTTC
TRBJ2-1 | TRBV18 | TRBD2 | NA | CATEAGGSDNEQFF | TGTGCCACCGAAGCGGGAGGGAGCGACAATGAGCAGTTCTTC
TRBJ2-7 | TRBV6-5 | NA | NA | CASSYSTGSSYEQYF | TGTGCCAGCAGTTACTCGACGGGAAGCTCCTACGAGCAGTACTTC
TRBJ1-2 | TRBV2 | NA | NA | CASGVQTYGYTF | TGTGCCAGCGGGGTTCAGACCTATGGCTACACCTTC
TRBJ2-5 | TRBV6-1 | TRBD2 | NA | CASRALAGGGETQYF | TGTGCCAGCAGGGCATTAGCGGGAGGTGGAGAGACCCAGTACTTC
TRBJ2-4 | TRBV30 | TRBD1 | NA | CAWNRRPGTGGERLAKNIQYF | TGTGCCTGGAACCGTCGACCCGGGACAGGCGGCGAACGACTAGCCAAAAACATTCAGTACTTC
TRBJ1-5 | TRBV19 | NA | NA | CASSMRTAMGQPQHF | TGTGCCAGTAGTATGAGGACGGCCATGGGTCAGCCCCAGCATTTT
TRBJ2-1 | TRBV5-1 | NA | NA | CASSLTGTGNLGEQFF | TGCGCCAGCAGCTTGACCGGGACTGGGAACCTCGGTGAGCAGTTCTTC
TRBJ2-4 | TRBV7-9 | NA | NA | CASSQGGLVHPEQYF | TGTGCCAGCAGCCAGGGGGGGCTAGTCCACCCTGAACAGTACTTC
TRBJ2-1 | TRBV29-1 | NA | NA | CSVADSYNEQFF | TGCAGCGTTGCGGACAGTTACAATGAGCAGTTCTTC
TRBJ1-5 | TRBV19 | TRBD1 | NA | CASRYQGGNQPQHF | TGTGCCAGTAGATATCAGGGGGGGAATCAGCCCCAGCATTTT
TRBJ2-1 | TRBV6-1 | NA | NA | CASEVWGDNEQFF | TGTGCCAGTGAAGTCTGGGGGGACAATGAGCAGTTCTTC
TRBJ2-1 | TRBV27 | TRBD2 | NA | CASRRLAGSVYNEQFF | TGTGCCAGCAGGCGACTAGCGGGATCCGTCTACAATGAGCAGTTCTTC
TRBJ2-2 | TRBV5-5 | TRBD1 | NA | CASSLDLRQGVTGELFF | TGTGCCAGCAGCTTGGACCTACGACAGGGTGTAACCGGGGAGCTGTTTTTT
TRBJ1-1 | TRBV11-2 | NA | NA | CASSWTEMNTEAFF | TGTGCCAGCAGCTGGACAGAAATGAACACTGAAGCTTTCTTT
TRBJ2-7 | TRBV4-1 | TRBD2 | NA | CASSRTSGNYEQYF | TGCGCCAGCAGCCGGACTAGCGGGAATTACGAGCAGTACTTC
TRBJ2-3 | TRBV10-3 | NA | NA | CAIRLATGVTDTQYF | TGTGCCATCAGGCTCGCGACGGGAGTTACAGATACGCAGTATTTT
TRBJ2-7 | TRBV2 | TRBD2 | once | CASSPLAGGAEQYF | TGTGCCAGCAGTCCACTAGCGGGGGGCGCCGAGCAGTACTTC
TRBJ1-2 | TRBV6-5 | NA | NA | CASSYRDRGYGYTF | TGTGCCAGCAGTTACCGGGACCGCGGTTATGGCTACACCTTC
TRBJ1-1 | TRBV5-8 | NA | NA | CASSLARAWPEAFF | TGTGCCAGCAGCTTGGCTAGGGCTTGGCCTGAAGCTTTCTTT
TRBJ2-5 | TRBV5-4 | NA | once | CASSDREGTQYF | TGTGCCAGCAGCGACAGAGAAGGGACCCAGTACTTC
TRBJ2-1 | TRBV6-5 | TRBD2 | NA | CASSRAGGPINEQFF | TGTGCCAGCAGTCGAGCGGGAGGGCCCATCAATGAGCAGTTCTTC
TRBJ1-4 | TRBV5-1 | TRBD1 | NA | CASTRQGGTNEKLFF | TGCGCCAGCACACGACAGGGAGGGACTAATGAAAAACTGTTTTTT
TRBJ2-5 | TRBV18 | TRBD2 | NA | CASSTGTRVGTQYF | TGTGCCAGCTCAACCGGGACTAGAGTGGGGACCCAGTACTTC
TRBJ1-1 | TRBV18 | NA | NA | CASSPLKNTEAFF | TGTGCCAGCTCACCACTTAAGAACACTGAAGCTTTCTTT
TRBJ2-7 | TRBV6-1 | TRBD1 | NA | CASSGGQAVSYEQYF | TGTGCCAGCAGTGGAGGACAGGCGGTTTCCTACGAGCAGTACTTC
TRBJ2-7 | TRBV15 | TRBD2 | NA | CATSRDWSSGTYEQYF | TGTGCCACCAGCAGAGATTGGTCTAGCGGAACCTACGAGCAGTACTTC
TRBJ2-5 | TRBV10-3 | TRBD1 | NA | CAISEVRGRETQYF | TGTGCCATCAGTGAGGTCAGGGGGCGAGAGACCCAGTACTTC
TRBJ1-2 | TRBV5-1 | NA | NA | CASSPGSPPGFYGYTF | TGCGCCAGCAGCCCTGGAAGCCCCCCCGGATTCTATGGCTACACCTTC
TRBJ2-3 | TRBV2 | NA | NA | CASKRTASTDTQYF | TGTGCCAGCAAGAGGACAGCTAGCACAGATACGCAGTATTTT